This TCR beta chain comes out of a study of T cell responses to AZD1222 COVID-19 vaccine. Study as a whole: Pooled in the analysis were second doses at about 4 or about 12 weeks. Study results and caveats: Nearly half of spike-specific TCRs reportedly go after variant regions that carry no mutations. Regions 160-218 and 743-854 held dominance among vaccine-associated CD4 TCRs, which spanned spike.

The data were produced by immunoSEQ multiplex PCR, yet TCRdb's version contains in-frame clones alone and is incomplete. The sample yields 90,000 or so clones, 70% to 90% seen once. To note about this clone: The antigen remains unidentified.

This TCR derives from an adult in good health. The source material was peripheral blood, sampled on day 0 of AZD1222 vaccination.

This CDR3 reads CASSLQTLGETQYF. Here the CDR3 DNA reads TGCGCCAGCAGCTTGCAGACTTTGGGGGAGACCCAGTACTTC. This chain connects TRBV5-1 to TRBJ2-5; D is uncertain. The CDR3 sequence is 14 residues long. Germline CDR1 is SGHRS and CDR2 is YFSETQ. V lost 1 base, J lost 5 bases, and 12 bases lay in between.